Below, one T cell receptor (beta chain) is given with its context. What it binds is unknown. The sample originates from a study of shared clonotypes between healthy human individuals. Study-level background: Donors were a couple of women and a few men aged 18 to 49. Study results and caveats: Around 5.3% of naive CD4 clonotypes were shared across four donors. Clonotype sharing among donors was thought likely to change with sequencing depth.

Germline V gene lookup returns CDR1 SGDLS and CDR2 YYNGEE. V was trimmed by 2 bases and J by 2 bases, leaving 10 bases between them. This CDR3 spans 15 amino acids. Libraries were prepared by immunoSEQ multiplex PCR; TCRdb keeps only in-frame clonotypes and omits some of them. The sample consists of 300,000 or so clones, approximately 79% of them appearing once. The TCR was taken from a man aged 25 to 45 in good health. The chain recombines TRBV9 with TRBJ1-4, with D possibly matching TRBD1 (5 bases). Sequencing used memory CD4+ T cells sorted from blood. Regarding subset: CD45RA-negative fraction. Here the CDR3 reads CASSVGLRTNEKLFF. For the CDR3, the DNA is TGTGCCAGCAGCGTGGGGCTGCGGACTAATGAAAAACTGTTTTTT.